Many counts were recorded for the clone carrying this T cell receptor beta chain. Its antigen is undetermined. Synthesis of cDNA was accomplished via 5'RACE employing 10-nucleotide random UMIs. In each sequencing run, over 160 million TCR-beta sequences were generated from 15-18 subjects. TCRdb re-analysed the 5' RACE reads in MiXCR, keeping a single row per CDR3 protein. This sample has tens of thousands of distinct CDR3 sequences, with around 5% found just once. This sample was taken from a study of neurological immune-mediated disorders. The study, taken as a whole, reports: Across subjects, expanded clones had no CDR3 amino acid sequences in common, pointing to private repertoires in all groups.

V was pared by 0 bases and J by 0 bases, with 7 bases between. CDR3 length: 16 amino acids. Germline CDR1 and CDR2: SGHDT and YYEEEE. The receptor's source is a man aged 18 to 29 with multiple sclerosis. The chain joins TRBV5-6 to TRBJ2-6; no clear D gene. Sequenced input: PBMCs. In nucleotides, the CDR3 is TGTGCCAGCAGCTTGGCACAGATCTCTGGGGCCAACGTCCTGACTTTC. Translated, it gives CASSLAQISGANVLTF.